Below, 9 T cell receptor beta chains from the same sample are listed, as sequenced in a study of T cells in tumors after PD-1 blockade. Measured with immunoSEQ multiplex PCR; TCRdb has only the in-frame clones, and not every one. The table lists approximately 3,500 clones, 65% to 70% of them singletons. Sequenced material: tumor tissue, taken before anti-PD-1 treatment. The receptors were gathered from a human donor with basal cell carcinoma.

The rearrangement uses TRBV7-9 and TRBJ1-1; unclear D gene. Between the trimmed V and J ends, which lost 5 bases and 1 base, there was a span of 20 bases. There are 17 residues in the CDR3. Looked up from germline, CDR1 is SEHNR and CDR2 is FQNEAQ (reference sequence). CDR3 sequence: CASSGGRGSWANTEAFF. The CDR3 nucleotides read TGTGCCAGCAGCGGAGGCCGGGGAAGTTGGGCGAACACTGAAGCTTTCTTT.

This clone was detected only a few times. V usage is TRBV5-1 and J usage is TRBJ2-5, with 16 nucleotides matching TRBD2. This CDR3 region has 16 residues. The J segment lost 10 bases and the V segment lost 0 bases, leaving 6 bases of the junction unmatched. Germline V gene lookup returns CDR1 SGHRS and CDR2 YFSETQ. In DNA, the CDR3 is TGCGCCAGCAGCTTGGAACCGGGACTAGCGGGGGGGGTCCAGTACTTC. Translating gives CASSLEPGLAGGVQYF.

The chain links TRBV24-1 to TRBJ2-7, with 7 bases lining up with TRBD2. V was pared by 4 bases and J by 3 bases, with 8 bases of the junction left unmatched. CDR3 length equals 15 residues. CDR1 and CDR2 (germline): KGHDR, SFDVKD. The CDR3 nucleotides read TGTGCCACCAGTGACCCCTCTTGGGGGGGCTACGAGCAGTACTTC. Protein sequence: CATSDPSWGGYEQYF.

This chain links TRBV6-6 with TRBJ2-3, with TRBD1 matching 7 bases. V gave up 6 bases and J gave up 2 bases; unmatched junction bases: 8. The CDR3 loop spans 15 amino acids. From germline, CDR1 is MNHNY and CDR2 SVGAGI (reference sequence). This chain's CDR3 is CASSPGQDPTDTQYF. CDR3 bases: TGTGCCAGCAGCCCCGGACAGGACCCCACAGATACGCAGTATTTT.

The gene calls are TRBV6-1 and TRBJ2-7; D might be TRBD1 (7 bases). The CDR3 has 16 amino acids. The germline V and J ends were trimmed by 2 bases and 0 bases, with 14 bases remaining between them. Germline-derived CDR1 and CDR2 are MNHNS and SASEGT. In DNA, the CDR3 is TGTGCCAGCAGTGAATCGGTGCAGGGGGGCTCCTACGAGCAGTACTTC. It encodes CASSESVQGGSYEQYF.

This clone was observed a few times. The chain employs TRBV28 and TRBJ2-7; 7 bases map to TRBD2. Trimming removed 5 bases from V and 2 bases from J; junction bases left unmatched: 12. Germline assignment: CDR1 MDHEN and CDR2 SYDVKM. CDR3 length: 16 residues. This CDR3 reads CASSVGLAARTYEQYF. Written as DNA, the CDR3 is TGTGCCAGCAGTGTAGGGCTAGCGGCACGTACCTACGAGCAGTACTTC.

This clone was observed a single time. This chain joins TRBV7-6 and TRBJ1-3, with D maybe TRBD1 (5 bases). This CDR3 contains 14 residues. Germline CDR1 SGHVS, CDR2 FNYEAQ. Trimming cost V 3 bases and J 3 bases, with 9 bases left between them. The DNA for the CDR3 is TGTGCCAGCAGCTTGGTGGGGGATGGAAACACCATATATTTT. Amino acids: CASSLVGDGNTIYF.

This clone is labeled as medium-sized. This chain links TRBV28 with TRBJ2-2; 8 nucleotides align to TRBD2. V gave up 7 bases and J gave up 6 bases; unmatched junction bases: 4. This CDR3 is 13 amino acids long. Germline V gene sequence: CDR1 MDHEN, CDR2 SYDVKM. CDR3 DNA sequence: TGTGCCAGCAATCGAGCGGGGGCCGGGGAGCTGTTTTTT. Encoded protein: CASNRAGAGELFF.

This clone was seen once. This chain links TRBV5-1 with TRBJ1-6; 7 nucleotides match TRBD1. This CDR3 region has 15 residues. From germline, CDR1 is SGHRS and CDR2 YFSETQ. With 4 bases clipped from V and 9 bases from J, the junction kept 10 bases outside the gene matches. In DNA, the CDR3 is TGCGCCAGCAGCCCTAGACAGGGAAGCGGTTCACCCCTCCACTTT. This translates into CASSPRQGSGSPLHF.